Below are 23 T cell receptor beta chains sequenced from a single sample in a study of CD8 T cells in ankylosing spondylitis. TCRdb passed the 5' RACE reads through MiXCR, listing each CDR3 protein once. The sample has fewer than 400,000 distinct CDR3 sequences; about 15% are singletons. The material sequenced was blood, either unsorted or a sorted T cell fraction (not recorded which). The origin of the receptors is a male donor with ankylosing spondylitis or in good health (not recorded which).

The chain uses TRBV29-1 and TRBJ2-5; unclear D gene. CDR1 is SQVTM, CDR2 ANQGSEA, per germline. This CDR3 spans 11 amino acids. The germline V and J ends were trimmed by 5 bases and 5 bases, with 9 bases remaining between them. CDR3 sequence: CSVMQEETQYF. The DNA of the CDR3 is TGCAGCGTTATGCAAGAGGAGACCCAGTACTTC.

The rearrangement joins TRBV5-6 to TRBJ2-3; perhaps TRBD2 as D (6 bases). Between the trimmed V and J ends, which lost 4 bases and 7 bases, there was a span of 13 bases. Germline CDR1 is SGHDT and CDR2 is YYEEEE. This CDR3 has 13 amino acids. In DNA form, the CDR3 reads TGTGCCAGCAGCCAGACTAGGTCCCATACGCAGTATTTT. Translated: CASSQTRSHTQYF.

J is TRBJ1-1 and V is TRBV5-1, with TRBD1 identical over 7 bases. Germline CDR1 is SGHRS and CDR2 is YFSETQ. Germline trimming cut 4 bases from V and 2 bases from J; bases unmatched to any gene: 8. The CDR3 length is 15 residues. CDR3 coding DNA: TGCGCCAGCAGCGGAGGGGGACAGACCAACACTGAAGCTTTCTTT. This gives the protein CASSGGGQTNTEAFF. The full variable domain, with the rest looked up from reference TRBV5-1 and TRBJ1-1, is KAGVTQTPRYLIKTRGQQVTLSCSPISGHRSVSWYQQTPGQGLQFLFEYFSETQRNKGNFPGRFSGRQFSNSRSEMNVSTLELGDSALYLCASSGGGQTNTEAFFGQGTRLTVV.

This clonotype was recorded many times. CDR3 residues: CASSFGTGAVNEQFF. The CDR3 region has the DNA TGTGCCAGCAGTTTTGGGACAGGGGCTGTGAATGAGCAGTTCTTC. V and J are TRBV12-3 or TRBV12-4 and TRBJ2-1, with 10 bases fitting TRBD1. Losses at the gene ends were 3 bases for V and 7 bases for J; bases not matched to a gene: 6. The CDR3 contains 15 residues.

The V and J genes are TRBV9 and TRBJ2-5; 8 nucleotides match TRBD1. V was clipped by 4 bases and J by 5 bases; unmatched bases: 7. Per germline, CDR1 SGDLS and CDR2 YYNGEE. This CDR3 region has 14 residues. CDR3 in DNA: TGTGCCAGCAGCCACGGGACAGGTGACGAGACCCAGTACTTC. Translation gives CASSHGTGDETQYF. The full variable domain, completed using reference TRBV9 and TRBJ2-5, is DSGVTQTPKHLITATGQRVTLRCSPRSGDLSVYWYQQSLDQGLQFLIQYYNGEERAKGNILERFSAQQFPDLHSELNLSSLELGDSALYFCASSHGTGDETQYFGPGTRLLVL.

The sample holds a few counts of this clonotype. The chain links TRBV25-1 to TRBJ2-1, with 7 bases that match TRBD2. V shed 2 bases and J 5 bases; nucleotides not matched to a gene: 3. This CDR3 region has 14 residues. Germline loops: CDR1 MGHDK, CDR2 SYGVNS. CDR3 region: CASSEGTKNNEQFF. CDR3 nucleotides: TGTGCCAGCAGTGAAGGGACTAAAAACAATGAGCAGTTCTTC.

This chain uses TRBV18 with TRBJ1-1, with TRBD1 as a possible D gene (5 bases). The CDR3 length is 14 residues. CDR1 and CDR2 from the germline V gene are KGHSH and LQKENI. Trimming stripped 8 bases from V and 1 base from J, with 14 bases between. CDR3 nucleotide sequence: TGTGCCAGCCTACCGGGACGGAAGAACACTGAAGCTTTCTTT. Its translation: CASLPGRKNTEAFF.

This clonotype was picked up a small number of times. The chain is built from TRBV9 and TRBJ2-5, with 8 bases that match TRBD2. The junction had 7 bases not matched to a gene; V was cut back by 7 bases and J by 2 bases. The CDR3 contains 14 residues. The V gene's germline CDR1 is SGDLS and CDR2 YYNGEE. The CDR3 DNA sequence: TGTGCCAGCGCTGGTAGCGGGGCACAAGAGACCCAGTACTTC. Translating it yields CASAGSGAQETQYF.

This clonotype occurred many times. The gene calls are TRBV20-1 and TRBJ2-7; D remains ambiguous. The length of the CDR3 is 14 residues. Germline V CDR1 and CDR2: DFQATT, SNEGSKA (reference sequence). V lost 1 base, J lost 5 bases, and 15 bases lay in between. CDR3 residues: CSARASGEENEQYF. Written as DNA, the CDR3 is TGCAGTGCTAGAGCGTCGGGTGAAGAAAACGAGCAGTACTTC.

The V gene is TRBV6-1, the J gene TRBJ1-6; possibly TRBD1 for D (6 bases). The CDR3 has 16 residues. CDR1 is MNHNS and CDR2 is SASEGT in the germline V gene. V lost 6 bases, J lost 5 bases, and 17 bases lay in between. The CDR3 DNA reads TGTGCCAGCAGACCTTCTACTGCAGGGGATAATTCACCCCTCCACTTT. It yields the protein CASRPSTAGDNSPLHF.

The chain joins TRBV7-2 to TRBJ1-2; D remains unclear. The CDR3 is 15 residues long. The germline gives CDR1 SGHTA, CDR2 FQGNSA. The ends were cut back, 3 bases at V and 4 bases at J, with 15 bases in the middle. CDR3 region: CASSLAGTAGYGYTF. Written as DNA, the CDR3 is TGTGCCAGCAGCTTGGCGGGTACTGCCGGCTATGGCTACACCTTC.

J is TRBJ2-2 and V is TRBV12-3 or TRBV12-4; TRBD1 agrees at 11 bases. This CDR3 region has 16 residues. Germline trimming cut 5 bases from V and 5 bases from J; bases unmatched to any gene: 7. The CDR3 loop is CASSADRGPRTGELFF. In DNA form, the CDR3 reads TGTGCCAGCAGTGCGGACAGGGGGCCGCGAACCGGGGAGCTGTTTTTT.

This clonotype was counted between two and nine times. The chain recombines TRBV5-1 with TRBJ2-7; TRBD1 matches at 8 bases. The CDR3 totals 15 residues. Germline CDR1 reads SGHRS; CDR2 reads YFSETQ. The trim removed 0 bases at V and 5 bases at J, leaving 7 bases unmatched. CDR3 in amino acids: CASSLGAQGAHEQYF. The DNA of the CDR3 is TGCGCCAGCAGCTTGGGAGCTCAGGGGGCCCACGAGCAGTACTTC.

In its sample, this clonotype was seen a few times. The CDR3 region has the DNA TGTGCCAGCAGTGAATCAGCGGGAGACCACAATGAGCAGTTCTTC. This encodes CASSESAGDHNEQFF. This rearrangement joins TRBV6-1 to TRBJ2-1, with TRBD2 identical over 8 bases. Unmatched junction bases numbered 5, after V lost 2 bases and J lost 5 bases. The CDR3 runs to 15 residues. Germline V gene sequence: CDR1 MNHNS, CDR2 SASEGT.

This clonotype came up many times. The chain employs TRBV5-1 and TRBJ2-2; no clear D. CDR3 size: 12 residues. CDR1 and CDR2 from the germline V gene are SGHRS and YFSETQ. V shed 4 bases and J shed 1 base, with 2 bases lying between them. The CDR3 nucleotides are TGCGCCAGCAGCAAGAACACCGGGGAGCTGTTTTTT. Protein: CASSKNTGELFF.

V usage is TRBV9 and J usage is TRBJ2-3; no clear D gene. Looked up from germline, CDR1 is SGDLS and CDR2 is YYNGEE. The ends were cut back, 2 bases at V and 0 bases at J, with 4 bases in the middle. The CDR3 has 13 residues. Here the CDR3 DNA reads TGTGCCAGCAGCGTCAGTAGCACAGATACGCAGTATTTT. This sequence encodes CASSVSSTDTQYF.

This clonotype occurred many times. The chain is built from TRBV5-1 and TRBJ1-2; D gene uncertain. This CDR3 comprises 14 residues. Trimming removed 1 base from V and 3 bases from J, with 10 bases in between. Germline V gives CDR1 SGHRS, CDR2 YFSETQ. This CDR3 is CASSLNGLDYGYTF. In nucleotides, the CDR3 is TGCGCCAGCAGCTTGAACGGGTTGGACTATGGCTACACCTTC.

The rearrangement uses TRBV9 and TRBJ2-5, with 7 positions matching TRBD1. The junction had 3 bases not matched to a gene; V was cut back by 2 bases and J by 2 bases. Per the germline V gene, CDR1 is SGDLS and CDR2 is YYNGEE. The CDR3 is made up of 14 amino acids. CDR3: CASSVGGQQETQYF. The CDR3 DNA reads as TGTGCCAGCAGCGTTGGGGGACAGCAAGAGACCCAGTACTTC.

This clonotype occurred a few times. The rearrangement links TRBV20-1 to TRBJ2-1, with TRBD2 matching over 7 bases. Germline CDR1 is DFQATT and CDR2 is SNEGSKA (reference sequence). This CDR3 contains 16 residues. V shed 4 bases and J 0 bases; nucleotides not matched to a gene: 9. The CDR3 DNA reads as TGCAGTGCTATCCGTAGCGGGCGAAGCTCCTACAATGAGCAGTTCTTC. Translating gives CSAIRSGRSSYNEQFF.

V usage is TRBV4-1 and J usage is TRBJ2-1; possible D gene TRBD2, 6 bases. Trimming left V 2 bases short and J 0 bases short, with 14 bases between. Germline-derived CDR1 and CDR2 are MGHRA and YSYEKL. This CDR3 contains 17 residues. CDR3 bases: TGCGCCAGCAGCCAACAAGCCCTAGCGCGCTCCTACAATGAGCAGTTCTTC. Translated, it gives CASSQQALARSYNEQFF.

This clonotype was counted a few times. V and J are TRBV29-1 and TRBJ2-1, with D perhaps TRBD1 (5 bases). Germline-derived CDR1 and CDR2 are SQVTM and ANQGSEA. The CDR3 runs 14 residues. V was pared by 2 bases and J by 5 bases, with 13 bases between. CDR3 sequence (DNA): TGCAGCGTTGAAATGAGGTGGGGCAACAATGAGCAGTTCTTC. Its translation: CSVEMRWGNNEQFF.

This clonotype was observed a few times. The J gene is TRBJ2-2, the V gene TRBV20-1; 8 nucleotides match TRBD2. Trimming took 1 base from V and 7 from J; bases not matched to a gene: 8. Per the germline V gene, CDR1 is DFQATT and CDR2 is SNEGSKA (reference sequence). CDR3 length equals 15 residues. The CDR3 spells CSARVASGSVGELFF. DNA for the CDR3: TGCAGTGCTAGAGTGGCCAGCGGGAGCGTCGGGGAGCTGTTTTTT.

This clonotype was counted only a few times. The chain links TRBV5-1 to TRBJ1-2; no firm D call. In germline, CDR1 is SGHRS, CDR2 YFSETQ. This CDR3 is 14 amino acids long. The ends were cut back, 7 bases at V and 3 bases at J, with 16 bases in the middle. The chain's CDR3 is CASESGQGDYGYTF. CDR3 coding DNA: TGCGCCAGCGAGAGCGGTCAAGGTGACTATGGCTACACCTTC.